This T cell receptor beta chain was found in a study of CD8 T cells in ankylosing spondylitis. Findings and limits, study-wide: A motif of under 10 highly homologous TCR beta variants was seen as apparently characteristic of ankylosing spondylitis blood. Disease-linked clones proved CD8+ and comparatively uncommon in peripheral blood. Significant enrichment of disease-linked clones was reportedly seen in matched ankylosing spondylitis synovial fluid. Some motif variants were previously reported in reactive arthritis synovial fluid and blood.

Regarding this clonotype: Its specificity is not known.

V shed 1 base and J shed 7 bases, with 13 bases lying between them. CDR1 is SGHAT and CDR2 is FQNNGV in the germline V gene. There are 14 residues in the CDR3. Using quantitative 5'-RACE with molecular barcodes, the authors made TCR beta libraries. TCRdb re-called the 5' RACE reads with MiXCR, one entry per CDR3 protein. Seen here are 350,000 to 550,000 distinct CDR3 sequences, approximately 26% observed once, and the top ten hold 0.89%. The receptor comes from a male donor with ankylosing spondylitis. Sequencing input: blood, either unsorted or a sorted T cell fraction (not recorded which). This chain links TRBV11-2 with TRBJ2-5; D perhaps matches TRBD1 (6 bases). The CDR3 sequence: CASSLAHREGTQYF. As DNA, the CDR3 is TGTGCCAGCAGCTTAGCCCACAGGGAAGGGACCCAGTACTTC. Full variable domain (missing parts from reference TRBV11-2 and TRBJ2-5): EAGVAQSPRYKIIEKRQSVAFWCNPISGHATLYWYQQILGQGPKLLIQFQNNGVVDDSQLPKDRFSAERLKGVDSTLKIQPAKLEDSAVYLCASSLAHREGTQYFGPGTRLLVL.